This TCR beta chain was sequenced during a study of T-cell memory formation after mild COVID-19. Study overall: TCR clusters mostly belonged to single donors.

The CDR3 has 15 amino acids. The V end lost 1 base, the J end lost 9 bases, and 19 bases lay between the germline ends. Germline CDR1 is SGHNT and CDR2 is YYREEE (reference sequence). Whole-study results and caveats: The main location of contracting CD4+ clones was CM and EM, and that of contracting CD8+ clones was EMRA. Later expanders leaned toward CD4+, whereas clones contracting from day 15 to 85 were balanced CD4/CD8.

UMIs and sample barcodes were carried by the TCR alpha and TCR beta cDNA libraries that 5'RACE produced using constant-segment primers. TCRdb reanalysed the 5' RACE reads using MiXCR and keeps one entry per CDR3 protein. Among about 130,000 distinct CDR3 sequences, over 15% were seen once, and the ten largest hold approximately 5.2%. Notes on this clonotype: Its antigen is undetermined.

The TCR was taken from a man younger than 35 who had mild COVID-19 (a few samples of this study predate the infection). Cell type and time point are not known. The sample comprised PBMCs or a T cell subset sorted from them (not recorded which). V is TRBV5-4 and J is TRBJ2-5; possibly TRBD2 for D (6 bases). This chain's CDR3 is CASSLSASENPPQYF. The CDR3 DNA is TGTGCCAGCAGCTTGTCCGCTAGCGAGAACCCCCCCCAGTACTTC.